Listed below are T cell receptor beta chains from one sample, sequenced in a study of shared clonotypes between healthy human individuals. Profiling relied on immunoSEQ multiplex PCR, and the TCRdb table lists in-frame clones only, not all of them. The sample shows about 2 million clones, over 85% of them seen only once. The sequenced sample was naive CD8+ T cells sorted from blood. All receptors derive from a man aged 18 to 29 in good health. Each CDR3 is given with its conserved first and last residue. A D gene is named only where the DNA matches it firmly. Size is omitted from some rows. Given values are once, few, many or a class for expanded clones.

size: NA
V: TRBV4-1
D: TRBD2
J: TRBJ2-7
DNA: TGCGCCAGCAGCCAAGAGGGGGGACTAGTCGGCGAGCAGTACTTC
CDR3: CASSQEGGLVGEQYF

size: NA
V: TRBV7-2
D: NA
J: TRBJ2-5
DNA: TGTGCCAGCAGCTTCGACAGCGAAGAGACCCAGTACTTC
CDR3: CASSFDSEETQYF

size: NA
V: TRBV7-2
D: NA
J: TRBJ2-5
DNA: TGTGCCAGCAGCTCCCGCCGGTTCCAAGAGACCCAGTACTTC
CDR3: CASSSRRFQETQYF

size: once
V: TRBV7-2
D: NA
J: TRBJ1-3
DNA: TGTGCCAGCAGCTTAATGGGAAACACCATATATTTT
CDR3: CASSLMGNTIYF

size: NA
V: TRBV5-4
D: TRBD1
J: TRBJ1-2
DNA: TGTGCCAGCAGGAACCAGGGGGACTATGGCTACACCTTC
CDR3: CASRNQGDYGYTF

size: NA
V: TRBV5-1
D: TRBD1
J: TRBJ2-7
DNA: TGCGCCAGCAGCTTGTTGGGACAGAACTACGAGCAGTACTTC
CDR3: CASSLLGQNYEQYF

size: NA
V: TRBV7-9
D: NA
J: TRBJ2-3
DNA: TGTGCCAGCAGCTCCGACAGGGAGGCGCAGTATTTT
CDR3: CASSSDREAQYF

size: NA
V: TRBV7-9
D: NA
J: TRBJ1-1
DNA: TGTGCCAGCAGCTTAACCGGGGCGACTGAAGCTTTCTTT
CDR3: CASSLTGATEAFF

size: NA
V: TRBV9
D: TRBD1
J: TRBJ1-2
DNA: TGTGCCAGCAGCGTATCCCTAACAGGGGACTATGGCTACACCTTC
CDR3: CASSVSLTGDYGYTF

size: once
V: TRBV5-6
D: TRBD2
J: TRBJ2-3
DNA: TGTGCCAGCAGCGGACTAGCGGTCGGCGCAGATACGCAGTATTTT
CDR3: CASSGLAVGADTQYF

size: NA
V: TRBV27
D: NA
J: TRBJ1-4
DNA: TGTGCCAGCAGTTTATTAGGGAGTGAAAAACTGTTTTTT
CDR3: CASSLLGSEKLFF

size: NA
V: TRBV6-5
D: TRBD2
J: TRBJ2-7
DNA: TGTGCCAGCAGCATAGGGACTAGCAGCTACGAGCAGTACTTC
CDR3: CASSIGTSSYEQYF

size: once
V: TRBV9
D: NA
J: TRBJ2-1
DNA: TGTGCCAGCAGCGTTGGGGGGAACGCCTACAATGAGCAGTTCTTC
CDR3: CASSVGGNAYNEQFF

size: NA
V: TRBV5-6
D: NA
J: TRBJ2-7
DNA: TGTGCCAGCACCTGGGCTAGCTCAACCTACGAGCAGTACTTC
CDR3: CASTWASSTYEQYF

size: NA
V: TRBV4-1
D: NA
J: TRBJ1-1
DNA: TGCGCCAGCAGCCAAGAGAGCATGAACACTGAAGCTTTCTTT
CDR3: CASSQESMNTEAFF

size: NA
V: TRBV13
D: NA
J: TRBJ1-1
DNA: TGTGCCAGCACCCCCCCCATGTCCTTTGAAGCTTTCTTT
CDR3: CASTPPMSFEAFF

size: NA
V: TRBV7-9
D: NA
J: TRBJ2-5
DNA: TGTGCCAGCAGGACCGGGAACCAAGAGACCCAGTACTTC
CDR3: CASRTGNQETQYF

size: NA
V: TRBV9
D: NA
J: TRBJ1-1
DNA: TGTGCCAGCACTTCCCCGGCCTCAAACACTGAAGCTTTCTTT
CDR3: CASTSPASNTEAFF

size: NA
V: TRBV28
D: TRBD1
J: TRBJ2-7
DNA: TGTGCCAGCAGTTCGCCGTTGGGACAGGAGCGCTACGAGCAGTACTTC
CDR3: CASSSPLGQERYEQYF

size: NA
V: TRBV28
D: NA
J: TRBJ2-1
DNA: TGTGCCAGCAGTGAACAAGGGGGCTCCTACAATGAGCAGTTCTTC
CDR3: CASSEQGGSYNEQFF

size: NA
V: TRBV28
D: NA
J: TRBJ1-5
DNA: TGTGCCAGCAGTTTTATAGTCGAGGGGGATCAGCCCCAGCATTTT
CDR3: CASSFIVEGDQPQHF

size: NA
V: TRBV7-8
D: NA
J: TRBJ2-1
DNA: TGTGCCAGCAGCTTAAGGGACATCAGCTCCTACAATGAGCAGTTCTTC
CDR3: CASSLRDISSYNEQFF

size: NA
V: TRBV27
D: TRBD2
J: TRBJ2-1
DNA: TGTGCCAGCAGTTTGTGGACTAGTGTGGAAGGTGAGCAGTTCTTC
CDR3: CASSLWTSVEGEQFF